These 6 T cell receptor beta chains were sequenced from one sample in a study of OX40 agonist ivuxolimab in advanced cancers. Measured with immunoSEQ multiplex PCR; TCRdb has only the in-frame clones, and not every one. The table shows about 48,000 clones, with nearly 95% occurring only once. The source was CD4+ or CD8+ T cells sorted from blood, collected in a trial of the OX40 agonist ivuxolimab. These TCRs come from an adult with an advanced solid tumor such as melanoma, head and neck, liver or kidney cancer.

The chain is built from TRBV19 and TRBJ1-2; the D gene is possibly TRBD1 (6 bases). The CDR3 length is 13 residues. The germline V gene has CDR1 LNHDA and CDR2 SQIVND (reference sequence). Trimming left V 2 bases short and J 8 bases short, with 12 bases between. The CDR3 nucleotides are TGTGCCAGTAGTATAAAGGGGGGCCGGGGCTACACCTTC. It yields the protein CASSIKGGRGYTF.

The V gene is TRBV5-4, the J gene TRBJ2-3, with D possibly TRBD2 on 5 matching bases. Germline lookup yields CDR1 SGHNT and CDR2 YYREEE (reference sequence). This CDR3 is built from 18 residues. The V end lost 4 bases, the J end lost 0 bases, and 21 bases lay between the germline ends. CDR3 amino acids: CASSPKEHGVWSTDTQYF. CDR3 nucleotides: TGTGCCAGCAGCCCAAAAGAACACGGGGTGTGGAGCACAGATACGCAGTATTTT. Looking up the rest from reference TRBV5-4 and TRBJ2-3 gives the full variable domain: ETGVTQSPTHLIKTRGQQVTLRCSSQSGHNTVSWYQQALGQGPQFIFQYYREEENGRGNFPPRFSGLQFPNYSSELNVNALELDDSALYLCASSPKEHGVWSTDTQYFGPGTRLTVL.

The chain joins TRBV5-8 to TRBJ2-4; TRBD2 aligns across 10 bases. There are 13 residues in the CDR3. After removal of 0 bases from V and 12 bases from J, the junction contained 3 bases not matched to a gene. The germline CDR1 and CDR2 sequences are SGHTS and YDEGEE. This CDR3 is CASSLAAGGDQYF. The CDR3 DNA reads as TGTGCCAGCAGCTTGGCAGCGGGGGGGGATCAGTACTTC. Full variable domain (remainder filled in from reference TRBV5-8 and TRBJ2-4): EAGVTQSPTHLIKTRGQQATLRCSPISGHTSVYWYQQALGLGLQFLLWYDEGEERNRGNFPPRFSGRQFPNYSSELNVNALELEDSALYLCASSLAAGGDQYFGAGTRLSVL.

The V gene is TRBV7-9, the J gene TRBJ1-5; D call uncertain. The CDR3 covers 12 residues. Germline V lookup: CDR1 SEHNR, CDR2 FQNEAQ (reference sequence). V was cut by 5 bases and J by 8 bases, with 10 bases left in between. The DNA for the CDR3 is TGTGCCAGCAGCGTTACGGCTAAGCCCCAGCATTTT. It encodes CASSVTAKPQHF.

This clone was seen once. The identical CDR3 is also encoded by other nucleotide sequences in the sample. CDR3 in amino acids: CAWSVDLQETQYF. CDR3 nucleotides: TGTGCCTGGAGTGTCGACCTCCAGGAGACCCAGTACTTC. The chain recombines TRBV30 with TRBJ2-5; D remains ambiguous. The CDR3 runs to 13 residues. The germline V gene has CDR1 GTSNPN and CDR2 SVGIG (reference sequence). Trimming removed 0 bases at V and 5 bases at J, with 10 bases between.

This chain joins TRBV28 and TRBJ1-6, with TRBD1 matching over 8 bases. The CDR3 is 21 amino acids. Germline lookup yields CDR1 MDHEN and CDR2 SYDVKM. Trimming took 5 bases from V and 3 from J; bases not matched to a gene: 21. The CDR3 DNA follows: TGTGCCAGCAGTGGCTACGGGACAGGAGAAGCCTTCAGAGACTATAATTCACCCCTCCACTTT. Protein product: CASSGYGTGEAFRDYNSPLHF.